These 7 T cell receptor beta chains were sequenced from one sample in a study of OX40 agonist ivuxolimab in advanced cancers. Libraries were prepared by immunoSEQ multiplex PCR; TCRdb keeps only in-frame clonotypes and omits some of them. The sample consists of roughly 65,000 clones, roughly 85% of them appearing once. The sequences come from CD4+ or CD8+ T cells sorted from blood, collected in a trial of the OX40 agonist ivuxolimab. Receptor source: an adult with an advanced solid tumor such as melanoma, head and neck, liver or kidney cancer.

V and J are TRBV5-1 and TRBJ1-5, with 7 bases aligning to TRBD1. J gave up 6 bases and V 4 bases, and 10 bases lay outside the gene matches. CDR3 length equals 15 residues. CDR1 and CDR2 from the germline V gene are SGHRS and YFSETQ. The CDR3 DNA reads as TGCGCCAGCAGCCTATCGACAGGGAAGGGTCAGCCCCAGCATTTT. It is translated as CASSLSTGKGQPQHF.

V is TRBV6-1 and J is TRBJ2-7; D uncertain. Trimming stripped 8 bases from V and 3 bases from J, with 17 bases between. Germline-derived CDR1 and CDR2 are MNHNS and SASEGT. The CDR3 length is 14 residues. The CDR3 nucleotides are TGTGCCAGCTCTATCAGCCAGCACCGCTACGAGCAGTACGTC. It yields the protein CASSISQHRYEQYV.

The CDR3 sequence is CASSLTSGTFNEQFF. CDR3 sequence (DNA): TGTGCCAGCAGCCTGACTAGCGGGACCTTCAATGAGCAGTTCTTC. The J gene is TRBJ2-1, the V gene TRBV9; 11 nucleotides match TRBD2. V lost 4 bases and J lost 6; bases outside the gene matches: 6. The CDR3 is 15 residues long. CDR1 is SGDLS, CDR2 YYNGEE, per germline. The complete variable domain, with remaining parts taken from reference TRBV9 and TRBJ2-1, reads DSGVTQTPKHLITATGQRVTLRCSPRSGDLSVYWYQQSLDQGLQFLIQYYNGEERAKGNILERFSAQQFPDLHSELNLSSLELGDSALYFCASSLTSGTFNEQFFGPGTRLTVL.

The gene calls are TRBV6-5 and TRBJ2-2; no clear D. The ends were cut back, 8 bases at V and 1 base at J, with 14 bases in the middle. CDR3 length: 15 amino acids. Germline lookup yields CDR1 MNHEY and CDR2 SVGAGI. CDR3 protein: CASRYGWVNTGELFF. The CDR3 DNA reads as TGTGCCAGCCGATACGGGTGGGTGAACACCGGGGAGCTGTTTTTT.

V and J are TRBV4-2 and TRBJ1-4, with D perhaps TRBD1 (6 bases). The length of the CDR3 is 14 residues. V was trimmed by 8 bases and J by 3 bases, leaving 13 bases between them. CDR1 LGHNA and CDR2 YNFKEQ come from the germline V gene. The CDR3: CASRGGGSNEKLFF. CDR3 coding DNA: TGTGCCAGCCGAGGGGGGGGGTCTAATGAAAAACTGTTTTTT.

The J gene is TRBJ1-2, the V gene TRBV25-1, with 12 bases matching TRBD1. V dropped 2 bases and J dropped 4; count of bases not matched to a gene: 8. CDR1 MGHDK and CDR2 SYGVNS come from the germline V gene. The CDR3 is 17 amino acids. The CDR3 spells CASSEEGTGGASYGYTF. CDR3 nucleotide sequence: TGTGCCAGCAGTGAAGAAGGGACAGGGGGCGCGAGCTATGGCTACACCTTC.

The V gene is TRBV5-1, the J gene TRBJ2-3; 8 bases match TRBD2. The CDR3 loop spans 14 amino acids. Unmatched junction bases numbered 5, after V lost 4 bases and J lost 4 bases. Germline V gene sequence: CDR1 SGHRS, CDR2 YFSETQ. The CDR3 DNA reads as TGCGCCAGCAGCCTAGGACTAGCCTCAGATACGCAGTATTTT. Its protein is CASSLGLASDTQYF.